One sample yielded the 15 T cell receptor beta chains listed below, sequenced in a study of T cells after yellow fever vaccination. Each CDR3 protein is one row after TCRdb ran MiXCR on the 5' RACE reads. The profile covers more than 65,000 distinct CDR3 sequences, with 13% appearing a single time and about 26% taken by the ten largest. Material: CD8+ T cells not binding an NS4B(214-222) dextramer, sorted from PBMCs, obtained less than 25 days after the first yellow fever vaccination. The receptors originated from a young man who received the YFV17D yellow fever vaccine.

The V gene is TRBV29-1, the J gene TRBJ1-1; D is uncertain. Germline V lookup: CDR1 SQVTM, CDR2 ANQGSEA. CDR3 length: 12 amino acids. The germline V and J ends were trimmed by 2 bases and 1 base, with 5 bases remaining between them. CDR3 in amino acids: CSVETENTEAFF. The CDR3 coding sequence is TGCAGCGTTGAAACTGAGAACACTGAAGCTTTCTTT.

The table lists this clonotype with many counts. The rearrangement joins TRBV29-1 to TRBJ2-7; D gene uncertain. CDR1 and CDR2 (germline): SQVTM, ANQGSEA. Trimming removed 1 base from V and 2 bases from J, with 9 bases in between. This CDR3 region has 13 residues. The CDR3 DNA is TGCAGCGTTGAAGTGGGCCGACCCTACGAGCAGTACTTC. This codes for CSVEVGRPYEQYF.

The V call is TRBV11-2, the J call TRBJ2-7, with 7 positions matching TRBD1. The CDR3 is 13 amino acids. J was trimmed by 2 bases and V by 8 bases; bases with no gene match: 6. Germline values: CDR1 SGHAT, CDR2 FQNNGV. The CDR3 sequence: CASSQGVTYEQYF. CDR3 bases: TGTGCCAGCTCCCAGGGGGTCACCTACGAGCAGTACTTC.

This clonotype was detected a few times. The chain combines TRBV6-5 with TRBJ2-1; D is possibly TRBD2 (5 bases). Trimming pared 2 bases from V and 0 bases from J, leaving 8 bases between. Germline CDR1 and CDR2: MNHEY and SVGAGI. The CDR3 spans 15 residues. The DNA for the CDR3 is TGTGCCAGCAGTTACGATGGGAGCTCCTACAATGAGCAGTTCTTC. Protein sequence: CASSYDGSSYNEQFF.

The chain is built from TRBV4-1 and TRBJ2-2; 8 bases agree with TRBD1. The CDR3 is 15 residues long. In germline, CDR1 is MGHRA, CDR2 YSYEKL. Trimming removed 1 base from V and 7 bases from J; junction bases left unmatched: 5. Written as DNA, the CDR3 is TGCGCCAGCAGCCAAGGGACAGGGTGGATCGGGGAGCTGTTTTTT. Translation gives CASSQGTGWIGELFF.

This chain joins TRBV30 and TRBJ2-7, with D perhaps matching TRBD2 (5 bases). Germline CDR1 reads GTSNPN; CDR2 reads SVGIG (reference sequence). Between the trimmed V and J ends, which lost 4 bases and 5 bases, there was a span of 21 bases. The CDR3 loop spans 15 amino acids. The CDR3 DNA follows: TGTGCCTGGAACCTTCCGGCAGACTTGAGGGACGAGCAGTACTTC. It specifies CAWNLPADLRDEQYF.

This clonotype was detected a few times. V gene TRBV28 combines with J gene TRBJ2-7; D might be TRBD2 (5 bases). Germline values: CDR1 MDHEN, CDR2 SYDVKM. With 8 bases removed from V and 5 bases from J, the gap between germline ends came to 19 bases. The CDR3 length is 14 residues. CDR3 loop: CASPLGRRGNEQYV. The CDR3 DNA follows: TGTGCCAGCCCCCTCGGGCGTCGGGGTAACGAGCAGTACGTC.

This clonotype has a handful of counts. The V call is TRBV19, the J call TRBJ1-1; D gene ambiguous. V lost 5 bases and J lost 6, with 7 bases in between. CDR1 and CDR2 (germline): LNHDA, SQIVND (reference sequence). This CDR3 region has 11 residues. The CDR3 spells CASSAGPEAFF. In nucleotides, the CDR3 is TGTGCCAGTAGTGCAGGACCTGAAGCTTTCTTT.

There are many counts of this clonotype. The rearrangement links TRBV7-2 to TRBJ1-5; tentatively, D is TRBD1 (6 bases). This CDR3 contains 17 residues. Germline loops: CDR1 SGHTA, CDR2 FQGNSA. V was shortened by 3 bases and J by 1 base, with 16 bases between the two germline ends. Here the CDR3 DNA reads TGTGCCAGCAGCTTGTGGCACTCGGGACAAAGCAATCAGCCCCAGCATTTT. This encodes CASSLWHSGQSNQPQHF.

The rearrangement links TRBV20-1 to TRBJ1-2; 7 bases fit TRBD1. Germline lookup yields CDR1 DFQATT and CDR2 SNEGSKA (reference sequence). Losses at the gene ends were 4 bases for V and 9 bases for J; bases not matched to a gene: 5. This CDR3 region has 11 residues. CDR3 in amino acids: CSATGGLRYTF. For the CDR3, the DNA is TGCAGTGCTACAGGGGGTCTTCGCTACACCTTC.

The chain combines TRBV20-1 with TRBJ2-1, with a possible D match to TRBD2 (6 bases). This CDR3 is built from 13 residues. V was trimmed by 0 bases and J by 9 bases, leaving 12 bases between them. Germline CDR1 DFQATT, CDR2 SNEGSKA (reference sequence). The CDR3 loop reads CSARDGVGGEQFF. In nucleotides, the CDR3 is TGCAGTGCTAGAGATGGGGTGGGAGGTGAGCAGTTCTTC.

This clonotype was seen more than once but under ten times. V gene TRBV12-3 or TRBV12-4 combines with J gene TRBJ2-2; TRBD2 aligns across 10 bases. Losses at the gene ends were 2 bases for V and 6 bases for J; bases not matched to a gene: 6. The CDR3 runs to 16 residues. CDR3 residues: CASSLMASGGPGELFF. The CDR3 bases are TGTGCCAGCAGTTTAATGGCTAGCGGGGGCCCCGGGGAGCTGTTTTTT.

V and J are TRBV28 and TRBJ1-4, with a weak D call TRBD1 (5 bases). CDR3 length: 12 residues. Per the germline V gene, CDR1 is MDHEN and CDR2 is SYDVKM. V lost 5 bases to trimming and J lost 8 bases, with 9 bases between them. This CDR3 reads CASSRDLEKLFF. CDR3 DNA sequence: TGTGCCAGCAGTCGGGACCTAGAAAAACTGTTTTTT. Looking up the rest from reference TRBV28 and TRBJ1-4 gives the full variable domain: DVKVTQSSRYLVKRTGEKVFLECVQDMDHENMFWYRQDPGLGLRLIYFSYDVKMKEKGDIPEGYSVSREKKERFSLILESASTNQTSMYLCASSRDLEKLFFGSGTQLSVL.

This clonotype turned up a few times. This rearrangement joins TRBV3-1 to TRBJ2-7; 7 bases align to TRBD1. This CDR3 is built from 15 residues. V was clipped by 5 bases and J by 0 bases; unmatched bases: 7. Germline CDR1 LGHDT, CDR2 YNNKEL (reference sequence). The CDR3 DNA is TGTGCCAGCAGCGACGACAGGGCCAGCTCCTACGAGCAGTACTTC. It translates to CASSDDRASSYEQYF.

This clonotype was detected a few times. The CDR3 sequence is CASSVSNEQFF. The CDR3 DNA is TGTGCCAGCAGTGTTAGTAATGAGCAGTTCTTC. The V and J genes are TRBV12-3 or TRBV12-4 and TRBJ2-1; the D is unclear. This CDR3 is built from 11 residues. The V and J ends lost 5 bases and 7 bases respectively, with 6 bases between them.